The sample holds many counts of the clone carrying this T cell receptor beta chain. Transcripts of RNA were the source for amplifying TCR beta CDR3 regions. HTBI primers primed a first-round RT-PCR, and a second-round multiplex PCR followed. MiXCR, run by TCRdb on the multiplex PCR reads, gives a single entry per CDR3 protein. The repertoire has over a million distinct CDR3 sequences, about 35% of them found once; the top ten carry 11%. This record comes from a study of Graves' ophthalmopathy and Graves' hyperthyroidism. V lost 5 bases and J lost 7, with 6 bases in between. Germline values: CDR1 SEHNR, CDR2 FQNEAQ (reference sequence). The CDR3 is made up of 12 amino acids.

The clonotype originates from an adult man with Graves' hyperthyroidism. Sequences were obtained from peripheral blood or thyroid tissue (not recorded which). V and J are TRBV7-9 and TRBJ1-6; D gene ambiguous. The CDR3: CASSPNNSPLHF. CDR3 bases: TGTGCCAGCAGCCCGAACAATTCACCCCTCCACTTT.